This entry describes one T cell receptor (beta chain). This CDR3 contains 14 residues. V lost 8 bases, J lost 6 bases, and 9 bases stayed unmatched. The germline gives CDR1 MNHNY, CDR2 SVGAGI (reference sequence). The data belong to a study of T cell changes during pregnancy in multiple sclerosis. TCRdb keeps only in-frame clones here, not all; method: immunoSEQ multiplex PCR. The table lists 50,000 or so clones, 91% of them singletons. Specimen: CD4+ T cells from peripheral blood mononuclear cells, collected after pregnancy. This TCR derives from a female donor in good health, enrolled as a control in a pregnancy study. The chain combines TRBV6-6 with TRBJ2-2; 7 bases align to TRBD1. The CDR3 nucleotides are TGTGCCAGCGGTGGACAGGCCGCCCCCGGGGAGCTGTTTTTT. Its protein is CASGGQAAPGELFF.